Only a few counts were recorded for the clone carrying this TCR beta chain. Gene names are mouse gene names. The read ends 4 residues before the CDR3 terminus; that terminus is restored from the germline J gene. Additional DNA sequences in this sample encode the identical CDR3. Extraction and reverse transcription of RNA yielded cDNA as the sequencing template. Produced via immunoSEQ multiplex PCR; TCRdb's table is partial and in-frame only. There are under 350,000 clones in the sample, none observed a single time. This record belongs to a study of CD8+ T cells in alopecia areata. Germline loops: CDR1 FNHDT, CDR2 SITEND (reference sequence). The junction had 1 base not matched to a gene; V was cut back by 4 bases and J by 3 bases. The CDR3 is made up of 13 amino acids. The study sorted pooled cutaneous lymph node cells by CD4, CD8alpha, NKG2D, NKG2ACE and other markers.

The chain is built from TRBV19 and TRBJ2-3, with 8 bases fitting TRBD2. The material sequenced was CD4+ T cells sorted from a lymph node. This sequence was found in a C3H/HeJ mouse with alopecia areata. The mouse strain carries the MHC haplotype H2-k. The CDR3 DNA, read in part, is TGTGCCAGCAGTGCTGGGGGGGCAGAA. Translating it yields CASSAGGAE. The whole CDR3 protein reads CASSAGGAETLYF.